The 14 T cell receptor beta chains given below trace back to one sample, sequenced in a study of blood T cell repertoires in COVID-19. Assay: immunoSEQ multiplex PCR; the TCRdb copy retains only in-frame clones and omits some. The sample records 180,000 or so clones, 75% to 90% being singletons. The source material was peripheral blood. The receptors come from an older woman with acute or convalescent COVID-19.

The J gene is TRBJ2-6, the V gene TRBV28; a possible D gene is TRBD1 (5 bases). This CDR3 comprises 15 residues. Germline V lookup: CDR1 MDHEN, CDR2 SYDVKM. V lost 3 bases and J 2 bases, leaving 8 bases between the germline ends. The CDR3 loop reads CASSFADTGANVLTF. CDR3 bases: TGTGCCAGCAGTTTTGCGGACACTGGGGCCAACGTCCTGACTTTC.

This rearrangement joins TRBV30 to TRBJ2-2; 8 bases match TRBD2. Germline V lookup: CDR1 GTSNPN, CDR2 SVGIG (reference sequence). The CDR3 is 14 amino acids. J lost 5 bases, V lost 0 bases, and 2 bases had no gene match. As DNA, the CDR3 is TGTGCCTGGAGTGTGCCTAGCGGGACCGGGGAGCTGTTTTTT. Translated: CAWSVPSGTGELFF.

The rearrangement links TRBV28 to TRBJ1-6; D remains unclear. Germline-derived CDR1 and CDR2 are MDHEN and SYDVKM. Trimming cost V 6 bases and J 0 bases, with 15 bases left between them. This CDR3 spans 17 amino acids. The CDR3 sequence: CASRPLPVSSYNSPLHF. The CDR3 DNA sequence: TGTGCCAGCAGGCCACTACCCGTTAGCTCCTATAATTCACCCCTCCACTTT.

This chain connects TRBV11-1 to TRBJ2-2; 9 bases match TRBD1. After removal of 5 bases from V and 5 bases from J, the junction contained 6 bases not matched to a gene. Germline loops: CDR1 SGHAT, CDR2 FQDESV (reference sequence). The length of the CDR3 is 15 residues. Here the CDR3 DNA reads TGTGCCAGCAGCCCAACAGGGGGCGCGACCGGGGAGCTGTTTTTT. It is translated as CASSPTGGATGELFF.

The chain carries TRBV10-3 and TRBJ1-1; D ambiguous. The CDR3 sequence is 11 residues long. The V gene lost 3 bases and the J gene lost 6 bases, with 5 bases spanning the gap. Germline lookup yields CDR1 ENHRY and CDR2 SYGVKD. Written as DNA, the CDR3 is TGTGCCATCAGTGAACGCGCTGAAGCTTTCTTT. Encoded protein: CAISERAEAFF.

The rearrangement joins TRBV6-5 to TRBJ2-3; D not resolved. From germline, CDR1 is MNHEY and CDR2 SVGAGI. There are 12 residues in the CDR3. V lost 2 bases, J lost 6 bases, and 6 bases lay in between. As DNA, the CDR3 is TGTGCCAGCAGTTACACCGCGGATACGCAGTATTTT. Translation gives CASSYTADTQYF.

The chain joins TRBV5-6 to TRBJ1-4; TRBD1 aligns across 9 bases. The CDR3 has 15 amino acids. Germline CDR1 and CDR2: SGHDT and YYEEEE. The J segment lost 7 bases and the V segment lost 5 bases, leaving 9 bases of the junction unmatched. CDR3 in amino acids: CASSSLGQGSEKLFF. CDR3 nucleotide sequence: TGTGCCAGCAGTTCCTTGGGACAGGGAAGTGAAAAACTGTTTTTT.

The V gene is TRBV7-9, the J gene TRBJ1-1; D perhaps matches TRBD1 (5 bases). The ends were cut back, 4 bases at V and 7 bases at J, with 13 bases in the middle. The CDR3 loop spans 13 amino acids. Germline V gives CDR1 SEHNR, CDR2 FQNEAQ (reference sequence). The CDR3 loop reads CASSSTGGREAFF. The CDR3 DNA sequence: TGTGCCAGCAGCTCCACCGGGGGACGTGAAGCTTTCTTT.

The V gene is TRBV10-3, the J gene TRBJ1-5; TRBD1 matches 9 bases. In germline, CDR1 is ENHRY, CDR2 SYGVKD. The CDR3 length is 15 residues. With 3 bases clipped from V and 6 bases from J, the junction kept 6 bases outside the gene matches. CDR3 DNA: TGTGCCATCAGTGATCGGACAGGGGTGCTTCAGCCCCAGCATTTT. Translating it yields CAISDRTGVLQPQHF.

The chain carries TRBV5-1 and TRBJ2-1, with 11 bases that match TRBD2. Unmatched junction bases numbered 9, after V lost 2 bases and J lost 8 bases. The CDR3 runs 16 residues. The germline CDR1 and CDR2 sequences are SGHRS and YFSETQ. The CDR3, as DNA: TGCGCCAGCAGCTTTCTAGCGGGAGGCCCCGGGGATGAGCAGTTCTTC. Its translation is CASSFLAGGPGDEQFF. The whole variable domain, remainder taken from reference TRBV5-1 and TRBJ2-1, is KAGVTQTPRYLIKTRGQQVTLSCSPISGHRSVSWYQQTPGQGLQFLFEYFSETQRNKGNFPGRFSGRQFSNSRSEMNVSTLELGDSALYLCASSFLAGGPGDEQFFGPGTRLTVL.

V and J are TRBV27 and TRBJ1-6; 9 nucleotides align to TRBD1. The CDR3 is 15 residues long. Trimming at V came to 2 bases and at J to 8 bases, leaving 4 bases not matched to a gene. Per germline, CDR1 MNHEY and CDR2 SMNVEV (reference sequence). Here the CDR3 DNA reads TGTGCCAGCAGTTTAGAACAGGGGGCTCATTCACCCCTCCACTTT. It translates to CASSLEQGAHSPLHF.

The table lists this clone with a few counts. This sequence joins TRBV19 and TRBJ2-7; 9 bases agree with TRBD1. This CDR3 has 16 amino acids. V trimming: 5 bases; J trimming: 5 bases; junction bases outside the gene matches: 13. Per germline, CDR1 LNHDA and CDR2 SQIVND (reference sequence). CDR3 bases: TGTGCCAGTAGTTCCCTACAGGGGGCCACGGAGAACGAGCAGTACTTC. Translating it yields CASSSLQGATENEQYF.

This rearrangement joins TRBV6-1 to TRBJ2-7; 14 bases agree with TRBD2. This CDR3 has 15 amino acids. V shed 1 base and J 7 bases; nucleotides not matched to a gene: 3. Per germline, CDR1 MNHNS and CDR2 SASEGT. The CDR3 sequence: CASSEGLAGGPEQYV. The CDR3 nucleotides are TGTGCCAGCAGTGAAGGACTAGCGGGAGGGCCGGAGCAGTACGTC.

The gene calls are TRBV11-2 and TRBJ2-2; TRBD1 matches 8 bases. J lost 4 bases, V lost 5 bases, and 9 bases had no gene match. The CDR3 contains 16 residues. The germline CDR1 and CDR2 sequences are SGHAT and FQNNGV. DNA of the CDR3: TGTGCCAGCAGCGTGGGGGCAGGGGGCGTCACCGGGGAGCTGTTTTTT. Its protein is CASSVGAGGVTGELFF.